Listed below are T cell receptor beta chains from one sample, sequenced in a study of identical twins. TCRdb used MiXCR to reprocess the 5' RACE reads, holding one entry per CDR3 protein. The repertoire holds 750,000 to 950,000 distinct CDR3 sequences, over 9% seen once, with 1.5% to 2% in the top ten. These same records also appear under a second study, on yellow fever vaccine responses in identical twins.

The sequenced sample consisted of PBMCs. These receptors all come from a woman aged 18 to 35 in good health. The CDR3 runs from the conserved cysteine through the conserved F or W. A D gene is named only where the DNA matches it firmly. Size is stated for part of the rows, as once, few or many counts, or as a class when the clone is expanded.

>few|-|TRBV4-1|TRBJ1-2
TGCGCCAGCAGCCAAGAGGCAGGGCGGTATGGCTACACCTTC
CASSQEAGRYGYTF
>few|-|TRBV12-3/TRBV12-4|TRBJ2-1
TGTGCCAGCAGTTTTTTATGGGGAGTCGGCTACAATGAGCAGTTCTTC
CASSFLWGVGYNEQFF
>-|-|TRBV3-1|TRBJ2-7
TGTGCCAGCAGCCAAGTAGTTCTGGGGAGATACGAGCAGTACTTC
CASSQVVLGRYEQYF
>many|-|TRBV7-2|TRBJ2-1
TGTGCCAGCAGCACAGGACTGACGGCTGAGCAGTTCTTC
CASSTGLTAEQFF
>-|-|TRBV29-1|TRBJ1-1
TGCAGCGTACTCCCGGGGGGCAGCACACACCCTGAAGCTTTCTTT
CSVLPGGSTHPEAFF
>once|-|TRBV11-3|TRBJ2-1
TGTGCCAGCAGCTTAGATGGTTTCAATGAGCAGTTCTTC
CASSLDGFNEQFF
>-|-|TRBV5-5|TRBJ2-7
TGTGCCAGCAACTCGCCGAGGGTGGGCCAAAGCTCCTACGAGCAGTACTTC
CASNSPRVGQSSYEQYF
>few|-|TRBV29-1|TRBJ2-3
TGCAGCGTCCTAGGGGGTGGTACGCAGTATTTT
CSVLGGGTQYF
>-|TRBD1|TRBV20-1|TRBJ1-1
TGCGGCGGGACAGGGCCTAACACTGAAGCTTTCTTT
CGGTGPNTEAFF
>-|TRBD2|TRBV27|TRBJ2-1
TGTGCCAGCACCACCCGGTTCAGCGGGGGCTACAATGAGCAGTTCTTC
CASTTRFSGGYNEQFF
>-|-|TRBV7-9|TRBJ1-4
TGTGCCAGCAGCTTAAAACAGGGCGGAGAAAAACTGTTTTTT
CASSLKQGGEKLFF
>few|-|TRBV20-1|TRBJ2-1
TGCAGTGCTATTTTTGGTGGTGAGCAGTTCTTC
CSAIFGGEQFF
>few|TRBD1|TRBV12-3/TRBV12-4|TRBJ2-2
TGTGCCAGCAGTAGCAGGGGGTTAACCGGGGAGCTGTTTTTT
CASSSRGLTGELFF
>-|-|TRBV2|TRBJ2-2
TGTGCCAGCACGGCTAGGGTGGCCACCGGGGAGCTGTTTTTT
CASTARVATGELFF
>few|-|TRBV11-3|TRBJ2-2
TGTGCCAGCAGCCCCCACGACGGGCCCGGGGAGCTGTTTTTT
CASSPHDGPGELFF
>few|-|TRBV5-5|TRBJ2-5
TGTGCCAGCAGCCCTCAGCCGGGGGTGGAGACCCAGTACTTC
CASSPQPGVETQYF
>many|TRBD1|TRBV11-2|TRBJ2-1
TGTGCCAGCAGCAAGGGACAGGCGTTACAGTCCTACAATGAGCAGTTCTTC
CASSKGQALQSYNEQFF
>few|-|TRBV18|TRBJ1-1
TGTGCCAGCTCTCCTTCCCTTACGGGGCACACTGAAGCTTTCTTT
CASSPSLTGHTEAFF
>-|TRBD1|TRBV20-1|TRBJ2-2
TGCAGTGCTAGAGATCACTTAACCCGGGGACAGGGAACCGGGGAGCTGTTTTTT
CSARDHLTRGQGTGELFF
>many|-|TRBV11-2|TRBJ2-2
TGTGCCAGCAGCCCAGGGTGGGCCGGGGAGCTGTTTTTT
CASSPGWAGELFF
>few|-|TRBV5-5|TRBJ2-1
TGTGCCAGCAGCTTGGGGGCTTCCGACAATGAGCAGTTCTTC
CASSLGASDNEQFF
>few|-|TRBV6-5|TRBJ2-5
TGTGCCAGCAGTTTGGAGGGGGCGGCGACCCAGTACTTC
CASSLEGAATQYF
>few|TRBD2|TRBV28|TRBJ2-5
TGTGCCAGCAGCCCGGGACTAGCGGGCAAGGCGGGTCTGGGAGAGACCCAGTACTTC
CASSPGLAGKAGLGETQYF
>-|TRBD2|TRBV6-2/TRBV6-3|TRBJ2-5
TGTGCCAGCAGCCTCCTTTCGCGGGGGCAAGAGACCCAGTACTTC
CASSLLSRGQETQYF
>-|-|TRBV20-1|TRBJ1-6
TGCAGTGCTAGAGTTCCAGGGGATAATTCACCCCTCCACTTT
CSARVPGDNSPLHF
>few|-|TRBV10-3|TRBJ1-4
TGTGCCATCAGTAGAATGGCTGAGGGAACTAATGAAAAACTGTTTTTT
CAISRMAEGTNEKLFF
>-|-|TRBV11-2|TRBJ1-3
TGTGCCAGCAGCAACATAAATGGAAACACCATATATTTT
CASSNINGNTIYF
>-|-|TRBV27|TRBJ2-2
TGTGCCAGCAGTACCCCGTCGGGGTGGTTCACCGGGGAGCTGTTTTTT
CASSTPSGWFTGELFF
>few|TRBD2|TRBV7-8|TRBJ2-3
TGTGCCAGCAGCCCCGGACTAGCGGGAGTAGAACGGTGGACAGATACGCAGTATTTT
CASSPGLAGVERWTDTQYF
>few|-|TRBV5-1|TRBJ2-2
TGCGCCAGCAGCTTGGCCCCGGGGGGCTCGGCCGGGGAGCTGTTTTTT
CASSLAPGGSAGELFF
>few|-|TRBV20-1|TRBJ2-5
TGCAGTGCTAGAGTGGGCACAGTCCAAGAGACCCAGTACTTC
CSARVGTVQETQYF
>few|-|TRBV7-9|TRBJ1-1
TGTGCCAGTCCAGGCGTGCGTCCCACTGAAGCTTTCTTT
CASPGVRPTEAFF
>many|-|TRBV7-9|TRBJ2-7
TGTGCCAGCAGCTTAGGGCTAGAAGGCGAGCAGTACTTC
CASSLGLEGEQYF
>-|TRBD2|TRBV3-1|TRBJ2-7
TGTGCCAGCAGCCCGGGACTACGGAACTACGAGCAGTACTTC
CASSPGLRNYEQYF
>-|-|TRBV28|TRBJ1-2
TGTGCCAGCAGTTTATCCGTAAATCAACGCTATGGCTACACCTTC
CASSLSVNQRYGYTF
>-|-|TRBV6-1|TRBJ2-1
TGTGCCAGCAGAGAGCAGGACGGGAGCTCCTACAATGAGCAGTTCTTC
CASREQDGSSYNEQFF
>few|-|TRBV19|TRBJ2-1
TGTGCCAGTAGGTCGGGGGGACAGAGCTCCTACAATGAGCAGTTCTTC
CASRSGGQSSYNEQFF
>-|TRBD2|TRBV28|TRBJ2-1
TGTGCCAGCAGCCCTAGCGGGAGCGATGAGCAGTTCTTC
CASSPSGSDEQFF
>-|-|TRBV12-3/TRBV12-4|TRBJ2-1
TGTGCCAGCATGGACCTCGAAACATCTAACAATGAGCAGTTCTTC
CASMDLETSNNEQFF
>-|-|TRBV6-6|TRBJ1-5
TGTGCCAGCGGAGGGGGTACGAATCAGCCCCAGCATTTT
CASGGGTNQPQHF
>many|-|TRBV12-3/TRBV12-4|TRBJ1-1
TGTGCCAGCAGTTTACGTGAAAGGGGGGACACTGAAGCTTTCTTT
CASSLRERGDTEAFF
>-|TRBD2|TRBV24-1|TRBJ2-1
TGTGCCACCAGTGACAATAGACTAGCGGGAGCGGATGAGCAGTTCTTC
CATSDNRLAGADEQFF
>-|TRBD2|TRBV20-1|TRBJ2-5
TGCAGTGCCGGGGGGAAGCGGGGGCTTTGGTACTTC
CSAGGKRGLWYF
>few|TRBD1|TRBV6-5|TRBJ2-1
TGTGCCAGCAGTTACACCGCCCCCGGGACAGGGTTTATCTATGAGCAGTTCTTC
CASSYTAPGTGFIYEQFF
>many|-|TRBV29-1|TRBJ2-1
TGCAGTGCAGGAGTCATCCCCTACAATGAGCAGTTCTTC
CSAGVIPYNEQFF